This T cell receptor beta chain appears in the sequencing data of a study of blood T cell repertoires in COVID-19 (dated by TCRdb to 2019 to 2021). As for the study more broadly: Collaborator samples came from the United States, Italy and Spain and covered acute and convalescent phases of COVID-19. Where available, HLA class I and class II types were obtained from metadata supplied by the sample provider rather than from assay-based typing. The repertoires were released in a freely available public database intended as a resource for research on the immune response to SARS-CoV-2. Deeply sampled blood TCRbeta repertoires from subjects exposed to, actively infected with, or recovered from COVID-19 were included in the dataset. Samples came from the ongoing ImmuneRACE study (first 160 participants) plus 1,254 subjects from 6 global collaborators. The material from the prospective study consisted of cDNA or gDNA derived from T cells, B-cell-depleted T cells, or PBMCs. Nearly every sample came with metadata listing a de-identified subject ID, COVID-19 status, age in years and sex.

Study-wide findings and limitations: How much clinical and demographic metadata was included differed by source and by participant, and the metadata was provided uncurated.

As encoded in the germline V gene (reference sequence), CDR1 is LNHDA while CDR2 is SQIVND. At the junction V is shortened by 1 base and J by 5 bases; bases outside the gene matches: 6. The CDR3 spans 15 residues, from the cysteine through the phenylalanine. The CDR3 DNA has 45 bases and is translated from base 1. The immunoSEQ Assay, a bias-controlled multiplex PCR, was used to amplify TCRbeta CDR3 regions from genomic DNA. As for how the authors treated the data: The number of nucleated cells in each sample was estimated by amplification of reference gene primers within the assay. To quantify the absolute abundance of each unique TCRbeta CDR3 rearrangement, sequence reads were collapsed and filtered. For each sample, productive Simpson clonality was calculated as the square root of Simpson's diversity index across productive rearrangements. TCRdb mirrors the immuneACCESS table, restricted to in-frame sequences. Some clones are absent from its copies; in checked studies, under half trace to an unresolved V gene, and the reason for the others is unknown. D and trimming were read from the DNA, whereas the V and J calls and clone size are those reported in that table. Within this sample are about 200,000 clones, with around nine tenths of them counted one time only. The ten largest clones capture 5% to 8% of the sample.

As for this clone: The antigen it recognizes is unknown. Base-call qualities are not available, and no considerably larger clone is one nucleotide away.

Another Seattle source contributed samples from volunteer blood donors who had recovered from COVID-19. Each collaborating institution followed its own protocols to collect whole blood in K2EDTA tubes. For TCRbeta analysis, collaborator samples were shipped as frozen whole blood, as isolated PBMCs, or as DNA extracted from either sample type. The sequence came from a woman aged 40 to 50 who had recovered from COVID-19. The chain links TRBV19 with TRBJ2-7, with 9 bases in between that match TRBD1. Sequencing was done on a sample of peripheral blood. The CDR3 loop reads CASSIGGQGRNEQYF. Here is the DNA: TGTGCCAGTAGTATAGGAGGACAGGGGCGCAACGAGCAGTACTTC.